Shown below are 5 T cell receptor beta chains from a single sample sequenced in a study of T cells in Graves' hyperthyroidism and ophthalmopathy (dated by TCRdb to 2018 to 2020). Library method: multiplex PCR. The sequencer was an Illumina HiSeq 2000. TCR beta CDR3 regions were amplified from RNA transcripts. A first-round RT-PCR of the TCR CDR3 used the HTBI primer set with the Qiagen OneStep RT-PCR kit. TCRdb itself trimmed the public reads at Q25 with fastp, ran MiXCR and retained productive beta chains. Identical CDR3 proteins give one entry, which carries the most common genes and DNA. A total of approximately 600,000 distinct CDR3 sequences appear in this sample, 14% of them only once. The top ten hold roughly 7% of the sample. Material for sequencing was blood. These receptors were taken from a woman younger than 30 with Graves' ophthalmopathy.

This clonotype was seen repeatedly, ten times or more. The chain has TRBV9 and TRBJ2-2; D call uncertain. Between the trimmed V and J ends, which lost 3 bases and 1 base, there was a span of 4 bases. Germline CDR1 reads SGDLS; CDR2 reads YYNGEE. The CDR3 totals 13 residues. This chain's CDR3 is CASSELNTGELFF. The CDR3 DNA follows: TGTGCCAGCAGCGAGTTGAACACCGGGGAGCTGTTTTTT.

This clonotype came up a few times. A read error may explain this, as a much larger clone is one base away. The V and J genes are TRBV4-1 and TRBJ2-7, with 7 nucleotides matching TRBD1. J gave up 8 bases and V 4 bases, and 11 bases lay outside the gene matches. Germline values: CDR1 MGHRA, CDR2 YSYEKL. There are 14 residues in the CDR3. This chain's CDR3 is CASSRQGQRDKQYF. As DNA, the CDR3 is TGCGCCAGCAGCCGACAGGGCCAGCGCGACAAGCAGTACTTC.

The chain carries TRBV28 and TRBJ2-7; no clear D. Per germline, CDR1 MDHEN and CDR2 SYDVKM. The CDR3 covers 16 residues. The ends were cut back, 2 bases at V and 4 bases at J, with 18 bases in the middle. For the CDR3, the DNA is TGTGCCAGCAGTTTAGTTGGAGAATCTAAGATATACGAGCAGTACTTC. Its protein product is CASSLVGESKIYEQYF.

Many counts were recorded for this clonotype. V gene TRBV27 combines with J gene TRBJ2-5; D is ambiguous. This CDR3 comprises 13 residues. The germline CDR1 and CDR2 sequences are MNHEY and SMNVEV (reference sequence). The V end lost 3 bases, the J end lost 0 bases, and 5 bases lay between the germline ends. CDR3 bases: TGTGCCAGCAGTTTTCAGGACCAAGAGACCCAGTACTTC. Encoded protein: CASSFQDQETQYF.

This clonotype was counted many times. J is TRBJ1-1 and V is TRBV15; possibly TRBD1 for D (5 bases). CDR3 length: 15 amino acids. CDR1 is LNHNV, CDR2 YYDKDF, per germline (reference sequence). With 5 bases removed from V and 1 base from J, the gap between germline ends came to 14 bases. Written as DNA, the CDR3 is TGTGCCACCAGCGGGGGTCAAGGCTGGAACACTGAAGCTTTCTTT. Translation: CATSGGQGWNTEAFF.